The entry below gives a single TCR beta chain sequence along with its context. What it binds is not known. These data originate in a study of CD8+ T cells in alopecia areata. Broader study findings: Especially in alopecia totalis/universalis, lesional scalp showed greater clonality than normal scalp did.

Once RNA had been extracted, it was reverse transcribed into cDNA to act as the sequencing template. The method was immunoSEQ multiplex PCR; TCRdb's version includes in-frame clones alone and lacks a portion of them. The sample records approximately 100,000 clones, about 40% being singletons. Those with alopecia areata gave lesional scalp punch biopsies and peripheral blood. CDR3 length: 16 residues. CDR1 SGHRS and CDR2 YFSETQ come from the germline V gene. The trim removed 0 bases at V and 3 bases at J, leaving 8 bases unmatched. The J gene is TRBJ1-2, the V gene TRBV5-1; 7 bases are a match to TRBD1. The receptor was derived from a human donor with alopecia areata. Material: CD4+ T cells sorted from blood. In nucleotides, the CDR3 is TGCGCCAGCAGCTTGGATGGGACAGTAACGTACTATGGCTACACCTTC. As protein: CASSLDGTVTYYGYTF.